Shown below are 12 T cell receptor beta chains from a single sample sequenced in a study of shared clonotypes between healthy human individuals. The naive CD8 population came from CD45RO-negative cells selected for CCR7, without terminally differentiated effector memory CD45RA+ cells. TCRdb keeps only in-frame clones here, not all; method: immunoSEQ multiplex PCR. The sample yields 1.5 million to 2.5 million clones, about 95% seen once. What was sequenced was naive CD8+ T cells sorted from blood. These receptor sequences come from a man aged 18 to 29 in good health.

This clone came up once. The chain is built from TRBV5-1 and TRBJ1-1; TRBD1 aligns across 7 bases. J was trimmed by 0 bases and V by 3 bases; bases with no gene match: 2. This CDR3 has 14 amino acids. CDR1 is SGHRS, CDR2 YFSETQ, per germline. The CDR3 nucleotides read TGCGCCAGCAGCTGGACAGGCATGAACACTGAAGCTTTCTTT. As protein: CASSWTGMNTEAFF.

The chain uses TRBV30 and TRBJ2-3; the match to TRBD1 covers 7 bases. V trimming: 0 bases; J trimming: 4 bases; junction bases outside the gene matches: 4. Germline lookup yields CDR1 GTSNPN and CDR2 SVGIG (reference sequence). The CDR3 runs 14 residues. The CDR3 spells CAWSVLGTADTQYF. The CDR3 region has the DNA TGTGCCTGGAGTGTCCTGGGGACAGCAGATACGCAGTATTTT. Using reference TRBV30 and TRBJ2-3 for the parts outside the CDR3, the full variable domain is SQTIHQWPATLVQPVGSPLSLECTVEGTSNPNLYWYRQAAGRGLQLLFYSVGIGQISSEVPQNLSASRPQDRQFILSSKKLLLSDSGFYLCAWSVLGTADTQYFGPGTRLTVL.

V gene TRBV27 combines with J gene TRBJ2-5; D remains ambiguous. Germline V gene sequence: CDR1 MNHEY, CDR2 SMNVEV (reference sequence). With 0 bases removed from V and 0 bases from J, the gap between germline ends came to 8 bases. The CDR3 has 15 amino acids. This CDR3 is CASSLSTQDQETQYF. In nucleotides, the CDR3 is TGTGCCAGCAGTTTATCCACCCAGGACCAAGAGACCCAGTACTTC.

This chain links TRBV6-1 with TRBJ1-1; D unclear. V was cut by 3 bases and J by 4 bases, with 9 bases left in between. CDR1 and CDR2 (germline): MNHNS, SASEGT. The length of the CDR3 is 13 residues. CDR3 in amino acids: CASSDYLVTEAFF. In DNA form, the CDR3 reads TGTGCCAGCAGTGATTACCTGGTCACTGAAGCTTTCTTT.

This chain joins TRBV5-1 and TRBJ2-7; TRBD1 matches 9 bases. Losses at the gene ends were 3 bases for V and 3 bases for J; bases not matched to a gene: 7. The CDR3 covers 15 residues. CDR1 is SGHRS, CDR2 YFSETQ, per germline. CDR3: CASSWGQGLLYEQYF. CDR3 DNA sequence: TGCGCCAGCAGCTGGGGACAGGGACTCCTCTACGAGCAGTACTTC. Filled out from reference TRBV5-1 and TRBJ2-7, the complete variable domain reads KAGVTQTPRYLIKTRGQQVTLSCSPISGHRSVSWYQQTPGQGLQFLFEYFSETQRNKGNFPGRFSGRQFSNSRSEMNVSTLELGDSALYLCASSWGQGLLYEQYFGPGTRLTVT.

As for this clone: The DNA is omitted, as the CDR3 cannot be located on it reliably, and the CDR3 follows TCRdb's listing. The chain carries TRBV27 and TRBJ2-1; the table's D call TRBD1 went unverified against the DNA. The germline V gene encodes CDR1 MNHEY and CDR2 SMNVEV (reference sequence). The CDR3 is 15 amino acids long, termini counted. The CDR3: CASSFGPGDHNEQFF.

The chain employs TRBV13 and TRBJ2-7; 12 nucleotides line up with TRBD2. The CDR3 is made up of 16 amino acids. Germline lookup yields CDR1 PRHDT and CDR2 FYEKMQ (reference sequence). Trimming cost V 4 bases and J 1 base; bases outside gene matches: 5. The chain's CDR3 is CASSSRTSGKSYEQYF. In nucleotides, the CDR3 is TGTGCCAGCAGCTCCCGGACTAGCGGGAAATCCTACGAGCAGTACTTC.

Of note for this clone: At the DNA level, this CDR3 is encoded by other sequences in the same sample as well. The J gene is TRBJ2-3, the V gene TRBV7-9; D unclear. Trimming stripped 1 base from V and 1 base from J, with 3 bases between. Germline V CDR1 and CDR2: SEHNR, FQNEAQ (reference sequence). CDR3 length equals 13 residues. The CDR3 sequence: CASSLDGTDTQYF. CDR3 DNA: TGTGCCAGCAGCTTAGATGGCACAGATACGCAGTATTTT.

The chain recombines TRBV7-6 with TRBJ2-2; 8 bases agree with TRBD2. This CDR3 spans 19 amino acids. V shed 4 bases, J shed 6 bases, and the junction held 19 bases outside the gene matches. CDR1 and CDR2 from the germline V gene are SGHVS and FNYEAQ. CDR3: CASSSPLAGPGTRPGELFF. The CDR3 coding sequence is TGTGCCAGCAGCTCACCCCTTGCTGGTCCCGGGACTAGGCCCGGGGAGCTGTTTTTT.

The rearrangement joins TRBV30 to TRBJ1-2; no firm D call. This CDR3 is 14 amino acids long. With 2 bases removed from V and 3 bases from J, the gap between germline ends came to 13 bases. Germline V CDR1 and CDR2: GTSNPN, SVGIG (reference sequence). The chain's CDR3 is CAWSPIHLDYGYTF. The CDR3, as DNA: TGTGCCTGGAGTCCAATACACCTTGACTATGGCTACACCTTC.

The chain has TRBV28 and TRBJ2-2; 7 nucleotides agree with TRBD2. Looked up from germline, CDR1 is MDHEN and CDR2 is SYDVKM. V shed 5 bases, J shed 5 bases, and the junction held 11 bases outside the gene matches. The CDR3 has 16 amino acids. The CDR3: CASSTLGGAWTGELFF. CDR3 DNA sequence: TGTGCCAGCAGTACCCTGGGAGGGGCCTGGACCGGGGAGCTGTTTTTT.

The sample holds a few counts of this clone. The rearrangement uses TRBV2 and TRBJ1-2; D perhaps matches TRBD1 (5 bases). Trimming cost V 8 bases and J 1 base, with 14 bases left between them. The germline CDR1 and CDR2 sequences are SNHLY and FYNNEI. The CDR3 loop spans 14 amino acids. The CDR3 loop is CASVTHGGNYGYTF. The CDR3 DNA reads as TGTGCCAGCGTCACTCACGGGGGTAACTATGGCTACACCTTC. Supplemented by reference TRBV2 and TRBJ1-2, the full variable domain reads EPEVTQTPSHQVTQMGQEVILRCVPISNHLYFYWYRQILGQKVEFLVSFYNNEISEKSEIFDDQFSVERPDGSNFTLKIRSTKLEDSAMYFCASVTHGGNYGYTFGSGTRLTVV.